This T cell receptor beta chain originates from a study of low-dose radiotherapy and immunotherapy resistance in tumors. CDR1 is LGHDT and CDR2 is YNNKEL in the germline V gene (reference sequence). With 0 bases removed from V and 0 bases from J, the gap between germline ends came to 5 bases. The CDR3 loop spans 15 amino acids. TRAV- and TRBV-specific primers were used for first-strand cDNA, which covered alpha and beta chains. TCRs underwent 20 PCR cycles of amplification with a constant-region primer and V-primer adapter. TCRdb reprocessed the reads via MiXCR and lists one record per CDR3 protein. The sample includes several thousand distinct CDR3 sequences, approximately 69% seen only once; the top ten take approximately 6.8%.

The V and J genes are TRBV3-1 and TRBJ1-4; D is undetermined. The receptor comes from a human donor with advanced metastatic prostate, ovarian, gallbladder or colorectal cancer (not recorded which). This table probably holds off-target reads from a library built for another chain. CDR3: CASSQEASTNEKLFF. In nucleotides, the CDR3 is TGTGCCAGCAGCCAAGAGGCCTCAACTAATGAAAAACTGTTTTTT.